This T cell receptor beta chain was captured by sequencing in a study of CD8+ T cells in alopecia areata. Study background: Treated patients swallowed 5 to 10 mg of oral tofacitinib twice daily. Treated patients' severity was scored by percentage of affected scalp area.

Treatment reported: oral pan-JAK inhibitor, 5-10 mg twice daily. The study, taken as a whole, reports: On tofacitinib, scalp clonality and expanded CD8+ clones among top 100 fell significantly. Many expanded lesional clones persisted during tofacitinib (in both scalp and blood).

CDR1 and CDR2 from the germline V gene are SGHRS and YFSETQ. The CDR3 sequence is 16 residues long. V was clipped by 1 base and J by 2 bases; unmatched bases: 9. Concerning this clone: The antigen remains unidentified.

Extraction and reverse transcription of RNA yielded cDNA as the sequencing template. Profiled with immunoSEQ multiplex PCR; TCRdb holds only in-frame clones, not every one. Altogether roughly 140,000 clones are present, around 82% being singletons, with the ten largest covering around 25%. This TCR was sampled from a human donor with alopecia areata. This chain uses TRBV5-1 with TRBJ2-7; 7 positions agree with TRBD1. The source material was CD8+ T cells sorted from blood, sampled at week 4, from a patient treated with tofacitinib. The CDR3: CASSLNRQGVAYEQYF. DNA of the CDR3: TGCGCCAGCAGCTTGAATCGGCAGGGGGTCGCCTACGAGCAGTACTTC.